Below are 9 T cell receptor beta chains sequenced from a single sample in a study of cytomegalovirus exposure and HLA in healthy donors. The PCR made use of 60 Vbeta and 13 Jbeta primers. The table came from immunoSEQ multiplex PCR; TCRdb's copy has only in-frame clones and leaves some out. The sample includes around 140,000 clones, about 80% of them seen just once. Material: PBMCs. The receptor set was obtained from a man aged 35 to 55 in good health and CMV-seronegative.

This sequence joins TRBV5-1 and TRBJ1-1, with 9 bases aligning to TRBD1. V shed 4 bases, J shed 8 bases, and the junction held 3 bases outside the gene matches. The CDR3 is made up of 12 amino acids. Germline V CDR1 and CDR2: SGHRS, YFSETQ. CDR3 nucleotide sequence: TGCGCCAGCAGCCTTGGACAGGGGGAAGCTTTCTTT. It specifies CASSLGQGEAFF.

This clone was found a few times. The chain links TRBV6-5 to TRBJ1-4; 7 bases align to TRBD1. The CDR3 is 14 amino acids. Germline-derived CDR1 and CDR2 are MNHEY and SVGAGI. J gave up 7 bases and V 7 bases, and 9 bases lay outside the gene matches. Written as DNA, the CDR3 is TGTGCCAGCATGGGACAGCTAAGAGGTGAAAAACTGTTTTTT. Translating it yields CASMGQLRGEKLFF.

The V gene is TRBV28, the J gene TRBJ1-1; 8 bases map to TRBD1. Germline CDR1 and CDR2: MDHEN and SYDVKM. V gave up 3 bases and J gave up 5 bases; unmatched junction bases: 11. The CDR3 has 16 amino acids. The CDR3 loop reads CASSFSSGGVITEAFF. As DNA, the CDR3 is TGTGCCAGCAGTTTCTCCTCAGGGGGCGTAATAACTGAAGCTTTCTTT.

The V call is TRBV11-3, the J call TRBJ2-2; 8 nucleotides line up with TRBD2. Germline-derived CDR1 and CDR2 are SGHNT and YENEEA. After removal of 1 base from V and 4 bases from J, the junction contained 2 bases not matched to a gene. This CDR3 contains 15 residues. The CDR3 DNA is TGTGCCAGCAGCTTAGGGCGGGGGGCCACCGGGGAGCTGTTTTTT. Protein product: CASSLGRGATGELFF.

Only one count was recorded for this clone. The genes are TRBV23-1 and TRBJ1-1, with TRBD1 identical over 10 bases. Being an ORF, TRBV23-1 has a function that is uncertain. The junction had 17 bases not matched to a gene; V was cut back by 11 bases and J by 5 bases. There are 16 residues in the CDR3. DNA for the CDR3: TGCGCCGGCCGTGGAGGGGACAGGGGAGGTGGAACTGAAGCTTTCTTT. Encoded protein: CAGRGGDRGGGTEAFF.

The chain links TRBV6-1 to TRBJ1-5; 8 bases line up with TRBD1. The trim removed 5 bases at V and 10 bases at J, leaving 10 bases unmatched. This CDR3 has 14 amino acids. Per the germline V gene, CDR1 is MNHNS and CDR2 is SASEGT. CDR3 protein: CASSSGTGGLPQHF. The CDR3 nucleotides are TGTGCCAGCAGTTCAGGGACAGGTGGTCTACCCCAGCATTTT.

There are a few counts of this clone. The chain combines TRBV7-9 with TRBJ2-7; a possible D gene is TRBD1 (5 bases). The germline V gene encodes CDR1 SEHNR and CDR2 FQNEAQ (reference sequence). The CDR3 has 12 amino acids. V lost 3 bases, J lost 6 bases, and 9 bases lay in between. CDR3 sequence (DNA): TGTGCCAGCAGCTTTCAGGGATTCGAGCAGTACTTC. This sequence encodes CASSFQGFEQYF.

This clone was seen a few times. V is TRBV5-1 and J is TRBJ2-2; D possibly corresponds to TRBD1 (6 bases). Germline CDR1 is SGHRS and CDR2 is YFSETQ. The length of the CDR3 is 14 residues. Trimming cost V 0 bases and J 6 bases, with 9 bases left between them. The CDR3 DNA sequence: TGCGCCAGCAGCTTGGACAGGGTTGCCGGGGAGCTGTTTTTT. It codes for CASSLDRVAGELFF.

The rearrangement uses TRBV10-1 and TRBJ1-1; the match to TRBD1 covers 8 bases. V gave up 6 bases and J gave up 8 bases; unmatched junction bases: 8. CDR3 size: 13 residues. CDR1 and CDR2 from the germline V gene are WNHNN and SYGVQD (reference sequence). The chain's CDR3 is CASSGKRTGEAFF. CDR3 bases: TGCGCCAGCAGCGGCAAACGGACAGGGGAAGCTTTCTTT.